This T cell receptor beta chain stems from a study of T cells after yellow fever vaccination. Conversion of TCR transcripts into cDNA relied on 5'RACE template switching, which added a universal primer site and UMIs. TCRdb passed the 5' RACE reads through MiXCR, listing each CDR3 protein once. Among approximately 450,000 distinct CDR3 sequences, under 20% were seen once, and the ten largest hold roughly 19%. In this sample, this clonotype turned up once. Trimming left V 1 base short and J 3 bases short, with 9 bases between. This CDR3 is built from 14 residues. The V gene's germline CDR1 is LGHDT and CDR2 YNNKEL (reference sequence).

Sequenced here: PBMCs, sampled before the yellow fever booster vaccination. This receptor was taken from a man between 18 and 29 years old who received the YFV17D yellow fever vaccine. The rearrangement joins TRBV3-1 to TRBJ2-5; no firm D call. DNA of the CDR3: TGTGCCAGCAGCCAAGTATTAGGCGAAGAGACCCAGTACTTC. Protein sequence: CASSQVLGEETQYF.